These T cell receptor beta chains were read from a single sample in a study of shared clonotypes between healthy human individuals. Generated by immunoSEQ multiplex PCR, the TCRdb table keeps only in-frame clones and is missing some. The sample holds about 380,000 clones, roughly 96% seen once. Sequencing was performed on memory CD8+ T cells sorted from blood. Every receptor here comes from a man under 40 in good health. Each CDR3 is given with its conserved first and last residue. D genes are given only for firm matches. The size field is filled for only some rows; it gives once, few, many or a size class.

>TRBV28|TRBJ1-5|-|-
TGTGCCAGCATAAAATCAGGGTTGCAGCCCCAGCATTTT
CASIKSGLQPQHF
>TRBV5-1|TRBJ2-2|-|-
TGCGCCAGCAGCGCCGCTAGCGTCGGGGACACCGGGGAGCTGTTTTTT
CASSAASVGDTGELFF
>TRBV4-2|TRBJ2-7|-|-
TGTGCCAGCAGCCACCCCGCCTCAGGTTCCTACGAGCAGTACTTC
CASSHPASGSYEQYF
>TRBV6-1|TRBJ1-5|-|-
TGTGCCAGCAGTGGGATAGGGTATAGCAATCAGCCCCAGCATTTT
CASSGIGYSNQPQHF
>TRBV19|TRBJ2-5|-|TRBD2
TGTGCCAGTAGTGGGACTAGCGGGACAGGAGAGACCCAGTACTTC
CASSGTSGTGETQYF
>TRBV19|TRBJ1-2|-|-
TGTGCCAGTAGTATTGGGAGGTTCTATGGCTACACCTTC
CASSIGRFYGYTF
>TRBV27|TRBJ2-7|-|-
TGTGCCAGCAGTCCCTCGACGACCTACGAGCAGTACTTC
CASSPSTTYEQYF
>TRBV6-6|TRBJ2-3|-|-
TGTGCCAGCAGCCGCGAATTTCTCAGCACAGATACGCAGTATTTT
CASSREFLSTDTQYF
>TRBV12-5|TRBJ1-2|-|TRBD1
TGTGCTAGTGGCTTGTCCTCCCAGGGGGCGAGCTATGGCTACACCTTC
CASGLSSQGASYGYTF
>TRBV7-8|TRBJ1-1|-|-
TGTGCCAGCAGCTCGATAGGCGAGGGTGAAGCTTTCTTT
CASSSIGEGEAFF
>TRBV27|TRBJ1-4|-|-
TGTGCCAGCAGTCACCAACCTTATAATGAAAAACTGTTTTTT
CASSHQPYNEKLFF
>TRBV21-1|TRBJ2-7|-|-
TGTGCCAGCAGCAAAAAATCGGGGTTCGAGCAGTACTTC
CASSKKSGFEQYF
>TRBV6-1|TRBJ2-3|-|-
TGTGCCAGCAGGGATCGGCCGGGGGGCACAGATACGCAGTATTTT
CASRDRPGGTDTQYF
>TRBV4-2|TRBJ2-1|-|TRBD2
TGTGCCAGCAGCCAAATAGCGGGAGGGTACAATGAGCAGTTCTTC
CASSQIAGGYNEQFF
>TRBV11-1|TRBJ2-7|once|TRBD1
TGTGCCAGCAGCTTCGACAGGGGTATTTACGAGCAGTACTTC
CASSFDRGIYEQYF
>TRBV29-1|TRBJ1-1|-|-
TGCAGCGTAACTAACACTGAAGCTTTCTTT
CSVTNTEAFF
>TRBV5-1|TRBJ1-6|-|-
TGCGCCAGCAGCTTGGGGGATGTGAATAATTCACCCCTCCACTTT
CASSLGDVNNSPLHF
>TRBV6-1|TRBJ2-7|-|TRBD1
TGTGCCAGCAGTCCAAGACAGGGATACTACGAGCAGTACTTC
CASSPRQGYYEQYF
>TRBV6-1|TRBJ2-7|-|TRBD2
TGTGCCAGCAGAGGGACTAGGATCCACGAGCAGTACTTC
CASRGTRIHEQYF
>TRBV15|TRBJ2-3|-|-
TGTGCCACCAGCAGAGTCGGCGGCACAGATACGCAGTATTTT
CATSRVGGTDTQYF
>TRBV5-4|TRBJ2-5|-|-
TGTGCCAGCAGCTTGGTCGAGCGGAAAGAGACCCAGTACTTC
CASSLVERKETQYF
>TRBV19|TRBJ1-1|-|-
TGTGCCAGTAGTCAGTCTTGGAACACTGAAGCTTTCTTT
CASSQSWNTEAFF
>TRBV11-3|TRBJ2-1|few|TRBD1
TGTGCCAGCAGCAAGCGGACAGGGGGCCCGGGGGACAATGAGCAGTTCTTC
CASSKRTGGPGDNEQFF
>TRBV10-3|TRBJ2-7|-|-
TGTGCCATCAGTCCCCCCAGGGACGACAGCTCCTACGAGCAGTACTTC
CAISPPRDDSSYEQYF
>TRBV28|TRBJ1-2|-|-
TGTGCCAGCAGTTTTTATCTAGACACGATTTTTGGCTACACCTTC
CASSFYLDTIFGYTF
>TRBV5-1|TRBJ2-4|once|-
TGCGCCAGCAGCTTAACAATCGGGGCCGGACTAGCCAAAAACATTCAGTACTTC
CASSLTIGAGLAKNIQYF
>TRBV10-1|TRBJ2-3|-|TRBD2
TGCGCCAGCAACGGGGGGAGTCTGACAGATACGCAGTATTTT
CASNGGSLTDTQYF
>TRBV10-3|TRBJ2-3|-|-
TGTGCCACCGGACAAGGGATGGATACGCAGTATTTT
CATGQGMDTQYF
>TRBV5-1|TRBJ2-4|-|TRBD2
TGCGCCAGCAGCTCCCCCGGGAGGGCCAAAAACATTCAGTACTTC
CASSSPGRAKNIQYF
>TRBV5-1|TRBJ2-7|-|TRBD2
TGCGCCAGCAGCTTCATAGCGGGAGGGCCAAACGAGCAGTACTTC
CASSFIAGGPNEQYF
>TRBV7-9|TRBJ1-3|-|-
TGTGCCAACTCTCCGAGGGGGAGTGTTATGAACACCATATATTTT
CANSPRGSVMNTIYF
>TRBV6-5|TRBJ2-1|-|TRBD2
TGTGCCAGCAGCCCACTAGCGGGTCACTACAATGAGCAGTTCTTC
CASSPLAGHYNEQFF